Listed here are 31 T cell receptor beta chains from one sample, sequenced in a study of identifying expanded T cells in peripheral blood. The data were produced by immunoSEQ multiplex PCR, yet TCRdb's version contains in-frame clones alone and is incomplete. There are roughly 100,000 clones in the sample; about 90% occur only once, and about 4.2% lies in the top ten. Sequencing input: blood. Every receptor here comes from a person aged 18 to 70 in good health.

The V gene is TRBV4-3, the J gene TRBJ2-2, with 11 bases matching TRBD1. The CDR3 is made up of 15 amino acids. V shed 4 bases and J 7 bases; nucleotides not matched to a gene: 5. Germline V CDR1 and CDR2: LGHNA, YSLEER. The CDR3 spells CASSLGQGANGELFF. Here the CDR3 DNA reads TGCGCCAGCAGCCTCGGACAGGGGGCGAACGGGGAGCTGTTTTTT.

A remark on this clone: The junction does not match germline at one end; this may be a read error. CDR3 sequence reads: CASILEAGETNEQFF. Written as DNA, the CDR3 is TGTGCCAGCATCTTAGAAGCGGGGGAGACCAATGAGCAGTTCTTC. The chain employs TRBV7-9 and TRBJ2-1, with 8 bases fitting TRBD2. The CDR3 covers 15 residues. The germline gives CDR1 SEHNR, CDR2 FQNEAQ (reference sequence).

The chain joins TRBV7-9 to TRBJ1-5, with unresolved D. This CDR3 region has 16 residues. V lost 0 bases and J lost 0, with 9 bases in between. Per germline, CDR1 SEHNR and CDR2 FQNEAQ (reference sequence). CDR3 in DNA: TGTGCCAGCAGCTTAGCCGGCAGCTATAGCAATCAGCCCCAGCATTTT. Protein sequence: CASSLAGSYSNQPQHF.

This chain uses TRBV28 with TRBJ2-3; 8 bases agree with TRBD2. The CDR3 length is 13 residues. V lost 7 bases and J lost 6; bases outside the gene matches: 6. The germline gives CDR1 MDHEN, CDR2 SYDVKM. This CDR3 is CASTSGGGDTQYF. CDR3 sequence (DNA): TGTGCCAGCACCTCGGGGGGGGGCGATACGCAGTATTTT. Combining the CDR3 with reference TRBV28 and TRBJ2-3 gives the whole variable domain DVKVTQSSRYLVKRTGEKVFLECVQDMDHENMFWYRQDPGLGLRLIYFSYDVKMKEKGDIPEGYSVSREKKERFSLILESASTNQTSMYLCASTSGGGDTQYFGPGTRLTVL.

The J gene is TRBJ1-2, the V gene TRBV6-1, with a possible D match to TRBD1 (5 bases). Trimming shortened V by 6 bases and J by 8 bases, and 13 bases separated the two germline ends. The CDR3 sequence is 12 residues long. Germline V gene sequence: CDR1 MNHNS, CDR2 SASEGT. This CDR3 reads CASSATRTGYTF. In DNA form, the CDR3 reads TGTGCCAGCAGCGCAACCCGGACAGGCTACACCTTC.

The V call is TRBV7-9, the J call TRBJ2-2; 9 nucleotides line up with TRBD2. This CDR3 comprises 19 residues. J gave up 5 bases and V 2 bases, and 15 bases lay outside the gene matches. Germline-derived CDR1 and CDR2 are SEHNR and FQNEAQ (reference sequence). This CDR3 is CASSLQWGSGSLETGELFF. For the CDR3, the DNA is TGTGCCAGCAGCTTACAATGGGGTAGCGGGAGCCTGGAAACCGGGGAGCTGTTTTTT.

This clone appeared a single time. The chain recombines TRBV7-8 with TRBJ1-4; D is uncertain. The ends were cut back, 1 base at V and 7 bases at J, with 10 bases in the middle. Germline lookup yields CDR1 SGHVS and CDR2 FQNEAQ. The CDR3 runs to 14 residues. CDR3 DNA: TGTGCCAGCAGCTTAGGAGCGCGATCTGAAAAACTGTTTTTT. The encoded protein is CASSLGARSEKLFF.

This chain links TRBV7-2 with TRBJ1-3, with D possibly being TRBD1 (5 bases). The CDR3 spans 15 residues. The V gene's germline CDR1 is SGHTA and CDR2 FQGNSA. Deletions cut 2 bases from V and 0 bases from J, with 8 bases between. The CDR3 region has the DNA TGTGCCAGCAGCTTACAGGGACTCTCTGGAAACACCATATATTTT. Its protein product is CASSLQGLSGNTIYF.

The V gene is TRBV2, the J gene TRBJ2-2; a weak D match, TRBD2 (5 bases). Germline V lookup: CDR1 SNHLY, CDR2 FYNNEI. V was pared by 6 bases and J by 0 bases, with 11 bases between. There are 15 residues in the CDR3. The CDR3 region has the DNA TGTGCCAGCAGCTTGGACTCTTCGAACACCGGGGAGCTGTTTTTT. Protein: CASSLDSSNTGELFF.

The V gene is TRBV28, the J gene TRBJ2-7; 8 bases are a match to TRBD1. Germline assignment: CDR1 MDHEN and CDR2 SYDVKM. This CDR3 comprises 15 residues. J gave up 0 bases and V 4 bases, and 5 bases lay outside the gene matches. The CDR3 DNA reads as TGTGCCAGCAGTTCAGCCGGGACAGGCTCCTACGAGCAGTACTTC. It specifies CASSSAGTGSYEQYF.

This clone was picked up a small number of times. V usage is TRBV6-1 and J usage is TRBJ2-3, with 13 bases fitting TRBD2. CDR3 length: 15 amino acids. Trimming removed 3 bases from V and 3 bases from J; junction bases left unmatched: 0. Germline CDR1 and CDR2: MNHNS and SASEGT. Here the CDR3 DNA reads TGTGCCAGCAGTGAGACTAGCGGGGGGACAGATACGCAGTATTTT. Its translation is CASSETSGGTDTQYF.

The chain recombines TRBV7-3 with TRBJ2-3; tentatively, D is TRBD1 (5 bases). This CDR3 has 14 amino acids. Germline lookup yields CDR1 SGHTA and CDR2 FQGTGA. Trimming pared 2 bases from V and 3 bases from J, leaving 9 bases between. In nucleotides, the CDR3 is TGTGCCAGCAGCTTAGGACGACAGACAGATACGCAGTATTTT. Translating it yields CASSLGRQTDTQYF.

In its sample, this clone was seen a few times. The rearrangement uses TRBV6-1 and TRBJ1-4; D unclear. The V gene lost 6 bases and the J gene lost 14 bases, with 16 bases spanning the gap. CDR1 and CDR2 from the germline V gene are MNHNS and SASEGT. CDR3 size: 12 residues. This chain's CDR3 is CASRDGVLALFF. The CDR3 region has the DNA TGTGCCAGCAGGGACGGCGTGTTAGCGCTGTTTTTT.

The chain carries TRBV10-3 and TRBJ2-7, with 8 bases that match TRBD1. The J segment lost 2 bases and the V segment lost 4 bases, leaving 13 bases of the junction unmatched. This CDR3 comprises 17 residues. Germline V gene lookup returns CDR1 ENHRY and CDR2 SYGVKD. The DNA for the CDR3 is TGTGCCATCAGTGCGGTCCTGACGGACAGGGCAGCCTACGAGCAGTACTTC. This gives the protein CAISAVLTDRAAYEQYF.

This chain joins TRBV19 and TRBJ1-6, with 7 bases aligning to TRBD1. This CDR3 contains 17 residues. In germline, CDR1 is LNHDA, CDR2 SQIVND (reference sequence). V gave up 5 bases and J gave up 8 bases; unmatched junction bases: 15. The CDR3 region has the DNA TGTGCCAGTAGTTCTACAGGGGCACACAGCGCGTATTCACCCCTCCACTTT. It yields the protein CASSSTGAHSAYSPLHF.

The chain couples TRBV11-3 to TRBJ2-7, with unresolved D. The CDR3 sequence is 13 residues long. With 1 base removed from V and 6 bases from J, the gap between germline ends came to 10 bases. CDR1 is SGHNT, CDR2 YENEEA, per germline. Here the CDR3 reads CASSLAYTSEQYF. The DNA for the CDR3 is TGTGCCAGCAGCTTAGCCTACACCTCCGAGCAGTACTTC.

This clone was seen only once. The chain joins TRBV7-9 to TRBJ2-5; D gene unclear. Trimming pared 5 bases from V and 2 bases from J, leaving 6 bases between. Germline CDR1 is SEHNR and CDR2 is FQNEAQ (reference sequence). The CDR3 has 12 amino acids. In nucleotides, the CDR3 is TGTGCCAGCAGCCCGACACAAGAGACCCAGTACTTC. Its translation: CASSPTQETQYF.

The chain links TRBV7-2 to TRBJ2-3; D possibly corresponds to TRBD2 (6 bases). The CDR3 has 15 amino acids. The V and J ends lost 2 bases and 1 base respectively, with 10 bases between them. CDR1 SGHTA and CDR2 FQGNSA come from the germline V gene. CDR3 nucleotide sequence: TGTGCCAGCAGCTTAATGCCGGGGGGCACAGATACGCAGTATTTT. Translated, it gives CASSLMPGGTDTQYF.

This clone was found once. The rearrangement uses TRBV5-4 and TRBJ1-4; a weak D match, TRBD1 (6 bases). The CDR3 contains 14 residues. In germline, CDR1 is SGHNT, CDR2 YYREEE (reference sequence). The ends were cut back, 1 base at V and 4 bases at J, with 8 bases in the middle. The CDR3 DNA reads as TGTGCCAGCAGCTTGTCGGACAGTAATGAAAAACTGTTTTTT. Its protein is CASSLSDSNEKLFF.

This sequence joins TRBV30 and TRBJ1-2; possible D gene TRBD1, 6 bases. Germline loops: CDR1 GTSNPN, CDR2 SVGIG (reference sequence). The length of the CDR3 is 12 residues. Between the trimmed V and J ends, which lost 6 bases and 6 bases, there was a span of 14 bases. CDR3 amino acids: CACLLGGHGYTF. CDR3 DNA: TGTGCCTGTCTCCTGGGGGGGCATGGCTACACCTTC.

The chain recombines TRBV10-3 with TRBJ2-2; D possibly matches TRBD1 or TRBD2 (7 bases each). The V gene's germline CDR1 is ENHRY and CDR2 SYGVKD. The CDR3 spans 15 residues. The V end was cut by 0 bases, the J end by 6 bases, with 11 bases between. This CDR3 reads CAISESTGRAGELFF. The CDR3 DNA reads TGTGCCATCAGTGAGTCGACAGGGAGGGCCGGGGAGCTGTTTTTT.

The CDR3 DNA follows: TGTGCCAGCTCACCACTGGGTCCGGACTTAACCGGGGAGCTGTTTTTT. It specifies CASSPLGPDLTGELFF. V and J are TRBV18 and TRBJ2-2, with D possibly being TRBD2 (5 bases). This CDR3 region has 16 residues. Trimming removed 1 base at V and 5 bases at J, with 14 bases between. From germline, CDR1 is KGHSH and CDR2 LQKENI.

The chain has TRBV27 and TRBJ1-2; 9 bases align to TRBD1. Trimming at V came to 5 bases and at J to 4 bases, leaving 5 bases not matched to a gene. This CDR3 is built from 14 residues. Looked up from germline, CDR1 is MNHEY and CDR2 is SMNVEV (reference sequence). The CDR3 region is CASSTTGGGYGYTF. CDR3 sequence (DNA): TGTGCCAGCAGTACCACAGGGGGCGGCTATGGCTACACCTTC.

With respect to this clone: The sample carries other DNA sequences with the same CDR3. The rearrangement links TRBV18 to TRBJ2-2; D gene uncertain. The CDR3 runs to 15 residues. V was clipped by 2 bases and J by 0 bases, with 7 bases between them. CDR1 is KGHSH, CDR2 LQKENI, per germline. This CDR3 reads CASSPGQTNTGELFF. CDR3 in DNA: TGTGCCAGCTCACCAGGGCAAACGAACACCGGGGAGCTGTTTTTT. Variable domain in full (rest from reference TRBV18 and TRBJ2-2): NAGVMQNPRHLVRRRGQEARLRCSPMKGHSHVYWYRQLPEEGLKFMVYLQKENIIDESGMPKERFSAEFPKEGPSILRIQQVVRGDSAAYFCASSPGQTNTGELFFGEGSRLTVL.

The chain couples TRBV5-4 to TRBJ2-7; a weak D match, TRBD2 (6 bases). The V end lost 0 bases, the J end lost 0 bases, and 10 bases lay between the germline ends. This CDR3 is built from 15 residues. Germline CDR1 SGHNT, CDR2 YYREEE (reference sequence). CDR3 sequence reads: CASSLAKDYSYEQYF. The CDR3 region has the DNA TGTGCCAGCAGCTTGGCTAAGGACTACTCCTACGAGCAGTACTTC.

The gene calls are TRBV9 and TRBJ1-5; a weak D match, TRBD1 (6 bases). The germline V gene has CDR1 SGDLS and CDR2 YYNGEE. Deletions cut 0 bases from V and 7 bases from J, with 14 bases between. The CDR3 covers 15 residues. CDR3 coding DNA: TGTGCCAGCAGCGTAGACGGGGGCCCGGTCCAGCCCCAGCATTTT. Amino acid sequence: CASSVDGGPVQPQHF. Full variable domain (missing parts from reference TRBV9 and TRBJ1-5): DSGVTQTPKHLITATGQRVTLRCSPRSGDLSVYWYQQSLDQGLQFLIQYYNGEERAKGNILERFSAQQFPDLHSELNLSSLELGDSALYFCASSVDGGPVQPQHFGDGTRLSIL.

The chain has TRBV6-6 and TRBJ2-2; D gene ambiguous. The CDR3 contains 14 residues. The ends were cut back, 1 base at V and 4 bases at J, with 7 bases in the middle. Germline-derived CDR1 and CDR2 are MNHNY and SVGAGI (reference sequence). In DNA, the CDR3 is TGTGCCAGCAGTTACTTTCGAGGCACCGGGGAGCTGTTTTTT. This encodes CASSYFRGTGELFF.

This chain links TRBV6-5 with TRBJ1-1; TRBD1 is a possible D gene (5 bases). The length of the CDR3 is 15 residues. Germline V CDR1 and CDR2: MNHEY, SVGAGI. Trimming took 0 bases from V and 4 from J, leaving 12 bases between them. The CDR3 region has the DNA TGTGCCAGCAGTTACTCGAGGGGAGCATCCACTGAAGCTTTCTTT. Translation: CASSYSRGASTEAFF.

The gene calls are TRBV7-2 and TRBJ2-7; 7 bases agree with TRBD2. The trim removed 8 bases at V and 4 bases at J, leaving 2 bases unmatched. The germline V gene encodes CDR1 SGHTA and CDR2 FQGNSA. This CDR3 has 11 amino acids. CDR3 loop: CASGDYYEQYF. The CDR3 DNA reads as TGTGCCAGCGGGGACTATTACGAGCAGTACTTC.

The chain couples TRBV18 to TRBJ1-2, with 7 bases aligning to TRBD1. CDR1 is KGHSH and CDR2 is LQKENI in the germline V gene. The CDR3 has 13 residues. After removal of 6 bases from V and 3 bases from J, the junction contained 4 bases not matched to a gene. In nucleotides, the CDR3 is TGTGCCAGCTCGCCCGACAGGGACTATGGCTACACCTTC. It specifies CASSPDRDYGYTF. The full variable domain, rest sourced from reference TRBV18 and TRBJ1-2, is NAGVMQNPRHLVRRRGQEARLRCSPMKGHSHVYWYRQLPEEGLKFMVYLQKENIIDESGMPKERFSAEFPKEGPSILRIQQVVRGDSAAYFCASSPDRDYGYTFGSGTRLTVV.

This clone appeared a single time. The gene calls are TRBV7-3 and TRBJ2-5, with D perhaps TRBD2 (8 bases). The CDR3 sequence is 15 residues long. Germline CDR1 SGHTA, CDR2 FQGTGA. V was pared by 2 bases and J by 5 bases, with 15 bases between. The CDR3 DNA is TGTGCCAGCAGCTTAGGACTAGCAGGGGGGGAGACCCAGTACTTC. It specifies CASSLGLAGGETQYF.